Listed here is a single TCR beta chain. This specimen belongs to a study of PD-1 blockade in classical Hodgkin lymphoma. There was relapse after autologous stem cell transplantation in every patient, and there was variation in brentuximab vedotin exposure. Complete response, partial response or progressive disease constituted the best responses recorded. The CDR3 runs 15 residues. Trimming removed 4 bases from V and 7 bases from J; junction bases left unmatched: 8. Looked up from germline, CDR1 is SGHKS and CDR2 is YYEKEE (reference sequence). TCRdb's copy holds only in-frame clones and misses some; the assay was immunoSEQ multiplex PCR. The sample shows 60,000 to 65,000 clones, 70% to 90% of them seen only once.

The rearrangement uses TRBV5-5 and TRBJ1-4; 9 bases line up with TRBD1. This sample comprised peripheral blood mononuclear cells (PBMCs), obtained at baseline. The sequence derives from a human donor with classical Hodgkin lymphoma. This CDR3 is CASSLGTGLFEKLFF. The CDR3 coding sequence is TGTGCCAGCAGCCTGGGGACAGGGCTCTTTGAAAAACTGTTTTTT.